The clone carrying this TCR beta chain has ten or more counts. The data were obtained in a study of blood T cells in healthy people across ages. The CDR3 sequence is 17 residues long. The germline V gene has CDR1 LGHNA and CDR2 YNFKEQ. The V gene end was trimmed by 0 bases and the J gene end by 1 base; junction bases not matched to a gene: 8. The use of a sample-barcoded 5' primer and a J-beta primer mix characterized a second PCR of roughly 7 to 11 cycles. From the 5' RACE reads, TCRdb called clonotypes with MiXCR, one entry per CDR3 protein. Here the sample spans 630,000 or so distinct CDR3 sequences, about 30% being singletons.

The source material was blood. The sequence was obtained from a woman older than 75 in good health. The chain joins TRBV4-2 to TRBJ1-1; 7 nucleotides match TRBD1. DNA for the CDR3: TGTGCCAGCAGCCAAGAGATTCGGAGGGGGCAGAACACTGAAGCTTTCTTT. It translates to CASSQEIRRGQNTEAFF.